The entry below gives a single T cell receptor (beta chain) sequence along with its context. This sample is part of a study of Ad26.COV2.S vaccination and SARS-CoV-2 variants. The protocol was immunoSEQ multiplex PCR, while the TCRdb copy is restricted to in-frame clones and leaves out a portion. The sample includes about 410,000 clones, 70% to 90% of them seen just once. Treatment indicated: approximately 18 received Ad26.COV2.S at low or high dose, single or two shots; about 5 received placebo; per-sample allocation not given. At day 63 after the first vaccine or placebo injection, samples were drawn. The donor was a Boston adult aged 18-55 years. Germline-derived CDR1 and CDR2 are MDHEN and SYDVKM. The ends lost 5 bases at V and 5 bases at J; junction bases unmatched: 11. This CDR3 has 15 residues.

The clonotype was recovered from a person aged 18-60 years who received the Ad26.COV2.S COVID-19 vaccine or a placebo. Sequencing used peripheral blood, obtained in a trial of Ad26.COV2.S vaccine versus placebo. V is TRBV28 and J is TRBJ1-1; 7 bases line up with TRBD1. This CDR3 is CASSTRRGLLTEAFF. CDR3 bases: TGTGCCAGCAGTACCAGAAGGGGGCTCCTGACTGAAGCTTTCTTT.